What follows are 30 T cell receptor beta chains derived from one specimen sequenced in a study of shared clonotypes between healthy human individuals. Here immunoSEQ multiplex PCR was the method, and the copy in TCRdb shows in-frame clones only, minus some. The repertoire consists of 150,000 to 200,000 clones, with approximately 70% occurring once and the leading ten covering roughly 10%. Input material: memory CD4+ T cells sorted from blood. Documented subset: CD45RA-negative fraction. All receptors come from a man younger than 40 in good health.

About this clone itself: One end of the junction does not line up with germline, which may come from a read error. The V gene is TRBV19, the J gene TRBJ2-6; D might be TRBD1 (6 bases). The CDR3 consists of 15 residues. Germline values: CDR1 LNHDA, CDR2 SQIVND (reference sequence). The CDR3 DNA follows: TGTGCCAGCACCGGACAGATATATGGGTCCAACGTCCTGACTTTC. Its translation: CASTGQIYGSNVLTF.

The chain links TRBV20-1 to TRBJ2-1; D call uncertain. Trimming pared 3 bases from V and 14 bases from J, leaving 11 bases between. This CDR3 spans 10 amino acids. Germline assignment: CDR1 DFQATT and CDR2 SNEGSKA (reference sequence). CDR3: CSARPKEEFF. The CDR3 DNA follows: TGCAGTGCTAGGCCGAAAGAGGAGTTCTTC.

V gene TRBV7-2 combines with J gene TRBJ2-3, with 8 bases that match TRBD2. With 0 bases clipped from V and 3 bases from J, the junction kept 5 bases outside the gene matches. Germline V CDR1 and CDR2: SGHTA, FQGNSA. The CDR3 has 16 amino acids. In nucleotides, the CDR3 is TGTGCCAGCAGCTTAGCGAGCGGGAGTGGGACAGATACGCAGTATTTT. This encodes CASSLASGSGTDTQYF. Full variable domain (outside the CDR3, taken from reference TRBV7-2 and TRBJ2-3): GAGVSQSPSNKVTEKGKDVELRCDPISGHTALYWYRQSLGQGLEFLIYFQGNSAPDKSGLPSDRFSAERTGGSVSTLTIQRTQQEDSAVYLCASSLASGSGTDTQYFGPGTRLTVL.

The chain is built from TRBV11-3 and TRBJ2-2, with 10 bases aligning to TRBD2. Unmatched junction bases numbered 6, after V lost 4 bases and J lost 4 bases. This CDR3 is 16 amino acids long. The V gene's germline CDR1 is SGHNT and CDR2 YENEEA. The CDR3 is CASSSPGLATTGELFF. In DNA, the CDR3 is TGTGCCAGCAGCTCGCCGGGACTAGCGACCACCGGGGAGCTGTTTTTT.

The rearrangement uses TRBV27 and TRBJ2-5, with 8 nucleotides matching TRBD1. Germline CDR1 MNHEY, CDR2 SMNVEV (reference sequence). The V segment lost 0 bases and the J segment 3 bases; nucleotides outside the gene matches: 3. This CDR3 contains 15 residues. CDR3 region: CASSLSDREKETQYF. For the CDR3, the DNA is TGTGCCAGCAGTTTATCGGACAGGGAGAAAGAGACCCAGTACTTC.

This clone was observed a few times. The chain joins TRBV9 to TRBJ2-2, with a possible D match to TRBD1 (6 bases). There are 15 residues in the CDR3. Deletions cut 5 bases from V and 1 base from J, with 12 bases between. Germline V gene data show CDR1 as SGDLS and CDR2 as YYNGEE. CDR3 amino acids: CASSSTGKNTGELFF. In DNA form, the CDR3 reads TGTGCCAGCAGTTCTACAGGGAAGAACACCGGGGAGCTGTTTTTT. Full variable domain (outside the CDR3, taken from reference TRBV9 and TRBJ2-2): DSGVTQTPKHLITATGQRVTLRCSPRSGDLSVYWYQQSLDQGLQFLIQYYNGEERAKGNILERFSAQQFPDLHSELNLSSLELGDSALYFCASSSTGKNTGELFFGEGSRLTVL.

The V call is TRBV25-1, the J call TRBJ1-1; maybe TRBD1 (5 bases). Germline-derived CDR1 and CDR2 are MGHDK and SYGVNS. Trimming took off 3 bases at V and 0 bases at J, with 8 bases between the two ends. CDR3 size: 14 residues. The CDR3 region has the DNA TGTGCCAGCAGTGATTGGGGGTTGAACACTGAAGCTTTCTTT. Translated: CASSDWGLNTEAFF.

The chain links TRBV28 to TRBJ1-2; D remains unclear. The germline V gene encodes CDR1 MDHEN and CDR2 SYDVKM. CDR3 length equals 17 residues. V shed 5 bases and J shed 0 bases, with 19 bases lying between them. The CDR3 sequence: CASSPPSPTGTNYGYTF. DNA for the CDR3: TGTGCCAGCAGTCCTCCGAGCCCGACGGGAACTAACTATGGCTACACCTTC.

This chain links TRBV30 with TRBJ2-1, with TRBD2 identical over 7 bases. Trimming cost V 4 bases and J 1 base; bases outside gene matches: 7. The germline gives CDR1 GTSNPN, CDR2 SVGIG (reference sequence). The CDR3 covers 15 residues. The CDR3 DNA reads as TGTGCCTGGACGCGGTTGCGGGAGTCCTACAATGAGCAGTTCTTC. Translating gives CAWTRLRESYNEQFF.

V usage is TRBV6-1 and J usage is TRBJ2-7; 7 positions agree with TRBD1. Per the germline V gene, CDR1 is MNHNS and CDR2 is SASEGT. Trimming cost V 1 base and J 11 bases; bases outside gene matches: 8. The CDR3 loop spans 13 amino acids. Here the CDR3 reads CASSEGPGTAEYF. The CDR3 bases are TGTGCCAGCAGTGAAGGGCCCGGGACAGCGGAGTACTTC.

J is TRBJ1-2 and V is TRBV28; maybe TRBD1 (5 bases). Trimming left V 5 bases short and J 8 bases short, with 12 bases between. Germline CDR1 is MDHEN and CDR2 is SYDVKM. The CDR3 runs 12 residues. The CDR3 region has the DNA TGTGCCAGCAGTCCAACGGGACGCGGCTACACCTTC. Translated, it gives CASSPTGRGYTF.

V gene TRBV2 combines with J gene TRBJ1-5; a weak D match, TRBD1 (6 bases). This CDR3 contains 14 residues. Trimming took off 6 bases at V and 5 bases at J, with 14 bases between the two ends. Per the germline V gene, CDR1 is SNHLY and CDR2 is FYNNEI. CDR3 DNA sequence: TGTGCCAGCAGCGTCGAGAGGGGGGATCAGCCCCAGCATTTT. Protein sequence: CASSVERGDQPQHF.

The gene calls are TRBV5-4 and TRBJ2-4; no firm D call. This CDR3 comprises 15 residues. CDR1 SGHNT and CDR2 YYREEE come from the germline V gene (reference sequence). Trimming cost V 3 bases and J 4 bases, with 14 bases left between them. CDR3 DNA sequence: TGTGCCAGCAGCTCTCGTGCTAAAGCGAAAAACATTCAGTACTTC. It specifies CASSSRAKAKNIQYF.

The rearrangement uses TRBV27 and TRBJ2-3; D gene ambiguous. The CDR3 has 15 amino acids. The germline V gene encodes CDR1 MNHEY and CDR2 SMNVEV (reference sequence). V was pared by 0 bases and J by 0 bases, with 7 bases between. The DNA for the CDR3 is TGTGCCAGCAGTTTATCTTCTTCCAGCACAGATACGCAGTATTTT. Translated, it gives CASSLSSSSTDTQYF.

The CDR3 protein is CASSFSRGLGYTF. The DNA for the CDR3 is TGTGCCAGCAGTTTCAGCAGGGGCTTAGGCTACACCTTC. J is TRBJ1-2 and V is TRBV27, with D possibly being TRBD1 (6 bases). The V gene's germline CDR1 is MNHEY and CDR2 SMNVEV (reference sequence). With 3 bases removed from V and 8 bases from J, the gap between germline ends came to 13 bases. The CDR3 length is 13 residues.

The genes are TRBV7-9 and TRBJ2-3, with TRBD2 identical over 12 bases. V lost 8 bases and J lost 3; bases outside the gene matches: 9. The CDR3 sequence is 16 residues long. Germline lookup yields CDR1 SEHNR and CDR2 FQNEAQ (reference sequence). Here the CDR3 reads CASSRLAGVLTDTQYF. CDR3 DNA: TGTGCCAGCTCCAGACTAGCGGGAGTTTTGACAGATACGCAGTATTTT.

The CDR3 DNA reads as TGTGCCAGCAGATCGTGGAAGAGCTCCTACAATGAGCAGTTCTTC. It yields the protein CASRSWKSSYNEQFF. The chain couples TRBV25-1 to TRBJ2-1; D unresolved. V was cut by 6 bases and J by 0 bases, with 12 bases left in between. Germline V gene lookup returns CDR1 MGHDK and CDR2 SYGVNS. The CDR3 runs to 15 residues.

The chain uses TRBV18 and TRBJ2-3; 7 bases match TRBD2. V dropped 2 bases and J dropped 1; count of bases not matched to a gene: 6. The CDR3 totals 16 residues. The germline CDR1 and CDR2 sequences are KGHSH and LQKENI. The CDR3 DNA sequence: TGTGCCAGCTCACCAGGACTAGGAGGAGGCACAGATACGCAGTATTTT. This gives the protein CASSPGLGGGTDTQYF.

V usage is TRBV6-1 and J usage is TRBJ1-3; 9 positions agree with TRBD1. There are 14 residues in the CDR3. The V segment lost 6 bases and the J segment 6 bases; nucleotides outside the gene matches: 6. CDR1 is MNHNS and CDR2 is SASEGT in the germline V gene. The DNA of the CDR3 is TGTGCCAGCAGAGGGGACAGGGTTGAAAACACCATATATTTT. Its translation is CASRGDRVENTIYF.

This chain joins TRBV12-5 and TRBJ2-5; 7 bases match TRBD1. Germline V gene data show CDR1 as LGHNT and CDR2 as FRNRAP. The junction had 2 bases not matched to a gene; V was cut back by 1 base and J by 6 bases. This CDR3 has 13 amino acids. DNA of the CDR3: TGTGCTAGTGGTTTGGCGGGACAGAAGACCCAGTACTTC. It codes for CASGLAGQKTQYF. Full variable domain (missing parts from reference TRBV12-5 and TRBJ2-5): DARVTQTPRHKVTEMGQEVTMRCQPILGHNTVFWYRQTMMQGLELLAYFRNRAPLDDSGMPKDRFSAEMPDATLATLKIQPSEPRDSAVYFCASGLAGQKTQYFGPGTRLLVL.

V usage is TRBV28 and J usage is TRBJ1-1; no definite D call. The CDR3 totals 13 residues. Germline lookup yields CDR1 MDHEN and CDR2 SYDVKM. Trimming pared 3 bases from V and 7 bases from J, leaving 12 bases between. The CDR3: CASSFRVGVEAFF. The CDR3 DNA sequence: TGTGCCAGCAGTTTTAGAGTGGGAGTTGAAGCTTTCTTT.

CDR3 residues: CASSLRTSGADTQYF. DNA for the CDR3: TGTGCCAGCAGCCTCCGGACTAGCGGCGCAGATACGCAGTATTTT. This chain uses TRBV5-6 with TRBJ2-3, with 10 nucleotides matching TRBD2. The CDR3 loop spans 15 amino acids. Germline CDR1 reads SGHDT; CDR2 reads YYEEEE. The J segment lost 4 bases and the V segment lost 4 bases, leaving 6 bases of the junction unmatched.

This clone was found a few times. CDR3 sequence: CASSLQGQGWAQYF. The CDR3 DNA is TGTGCCAGCAGTTTACAGGGACAGGGGTGGGCGCAGTATTTT. The rearrangement joins TRBV28 to TRBJ2-3; 10 bases fit TRBD1. The junction had 6 bases not matched to a gene; V was cut back by 2 bases and J by 10 bases. This CDR3 region has 14 residues. Germline values: CDR1 MDHEN, CDR2 SYDVKM.

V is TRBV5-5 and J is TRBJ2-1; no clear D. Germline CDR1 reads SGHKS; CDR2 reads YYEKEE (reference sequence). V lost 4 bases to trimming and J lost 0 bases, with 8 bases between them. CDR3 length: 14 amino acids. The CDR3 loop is CASSSLSSYNEQFF. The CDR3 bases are TGTGCCAGCAGCAGCCTAAGCTCCTACAATGAGCAGTTCTTC.

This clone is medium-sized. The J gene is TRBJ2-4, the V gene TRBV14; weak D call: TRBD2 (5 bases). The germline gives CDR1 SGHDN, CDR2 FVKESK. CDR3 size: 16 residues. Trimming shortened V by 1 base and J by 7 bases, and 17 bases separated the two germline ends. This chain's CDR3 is CASSQGAAGGGNIQYF. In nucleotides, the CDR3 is TGTGCCAGCAGCCAAGGGGCCGCGGGCGGTGGTAACATTCAGTACTTC.

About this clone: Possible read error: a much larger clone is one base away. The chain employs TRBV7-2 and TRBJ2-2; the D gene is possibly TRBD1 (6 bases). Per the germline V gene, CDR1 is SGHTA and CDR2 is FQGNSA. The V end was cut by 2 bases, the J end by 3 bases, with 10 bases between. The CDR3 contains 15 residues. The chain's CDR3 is CASSLSGVDTGELFF. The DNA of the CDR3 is TGTGCCAGCAGCTTATCAGGGGTGGACACCGGGGAGCTGTTTTTT. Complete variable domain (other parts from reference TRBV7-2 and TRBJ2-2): GAGVSQSPSNKVTEKGKDVELRCDPISGHTALYWYRQSLGQGLEFLIYFQGNSAPDKSGLPSDRFSAERTGGSVSTLTIQRTQQEDSAVYLCASSLSGVDTGELFFGEGSRLTVL.

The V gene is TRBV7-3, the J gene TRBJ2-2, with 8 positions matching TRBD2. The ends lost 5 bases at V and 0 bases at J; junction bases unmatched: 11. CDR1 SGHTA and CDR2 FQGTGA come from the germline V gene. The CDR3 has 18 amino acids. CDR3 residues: CASSKKPTSGANTGELFF. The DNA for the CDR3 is TGTGCCAGCAGCAAAAAGCCAACTAGCGGAGCGAACACCGGGGAGCTGTTTTTT.

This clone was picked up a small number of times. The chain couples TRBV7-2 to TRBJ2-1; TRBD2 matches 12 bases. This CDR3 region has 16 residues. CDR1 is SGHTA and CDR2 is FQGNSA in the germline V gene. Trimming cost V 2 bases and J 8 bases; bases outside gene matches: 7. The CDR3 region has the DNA TGTGCCAGCAGCTTAAGGCTAGCGGGAGGGTTGGATGAGCAGTTCTTC. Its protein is CASSLRLAGGLDEQFF.

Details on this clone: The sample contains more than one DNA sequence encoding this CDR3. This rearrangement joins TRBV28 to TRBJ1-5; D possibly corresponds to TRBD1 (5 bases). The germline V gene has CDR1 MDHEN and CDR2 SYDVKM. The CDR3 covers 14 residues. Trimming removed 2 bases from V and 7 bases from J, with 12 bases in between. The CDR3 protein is CASSLRGGGQPQHF. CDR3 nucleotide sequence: TGTGCCAGCAGTTTACGTGGGGGGGGACAGCCCCAGCATTTT.

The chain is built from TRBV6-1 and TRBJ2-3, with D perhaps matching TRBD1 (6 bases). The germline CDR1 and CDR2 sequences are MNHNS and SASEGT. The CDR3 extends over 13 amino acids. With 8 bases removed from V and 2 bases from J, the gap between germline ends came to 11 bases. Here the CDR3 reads CASRTDYTDTQYF. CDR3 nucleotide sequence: TGTGCCAGCCGGACAGACTACACAGATACGCAGTATTTT.